A selection of T cell receptor beta chains follows, all from one sample in a study of blood T cell repertoires in COVID-19. TCRdb keeps only in-frame clones here, not all; method: immunoSEQ multiplex PCR. The sample consists of 220,000 or so clones, about 85% of them appearing once. The sample taken for sequencing was peripheral blood. Receptors originate from a woman in her sixties or seventies who had recovered from COVID-19. The CDR3 runs from the conserved cysteine through the conserved F or W. The D gene is left open where the match is weak. Not every row has a clone size; where given, it reads once, few, many or a size class.

j_call d_call clone_size v_call cdr3_nt cdr3_aa
TRBJ2-4 TRBD1 - TRBV4-3 TGCGCCAGCAGCTTCGGACAGGGTGTTCATTACATTCAGTACTTC CASSFGQGVHYIQYF
TRBJ1-2 - - TRBV12-3/TRBV12-4 TGTGCCAGCAGTTTGCCCGGTTTGCGTGGCTACACCTTC CASSLPGLRGYTF
TRBJ2-2 - - TRBV20-1 TGCAGTGCTAGTGCGGCGAACACCGGGGAGCTGTTTTTT CSASAANTGELFF
TRBJ2-2 - - TRBV18 TGTGCCAGCTCACCCCCCGGTAGTCGTAACACCGGGGAGCTGTTTTTT CASSPPGSRNTGELFF
TRBJ2-7 - - TRBV7-8 TGTGCCAGCAGCTTAGCGCACTCAACCTACGAGCAGTACTTC CASSLAHSTYEQYF
TRBJ2-7 - - TRBV21-1 TGTGCCAGCAGCGAGAAAACCGGGACAGAGAGCTACGAGCAGTACTTC CASSEKTGTESYEQYF
TRBJ2-1 - - TRBV6-2/TRBV6-3 TGTGCCAGCAGCAGCCACGACCGGAGGGAGCAGTTCTTC CASSSHDRREQFF
TRBJ2-7 - few TRBV18 TGTGCCAGCTCACCCGAGAGTTTCTCCTACGAGCAGTACTTC CASSPESFSYEQYF
TRBJ2-7 - - TRBV9 TGTGCCAGCAGCGTAGCTAAAGGGCCCGGCGGGGAGCAGTACTTC CASSVAKGPGGEQYF
TRBJ2-2 TRBD1 - TRBV29-1 TGCAGCGTTGAACTAAGGGACAGCCGAGCTACGAACACCGGGGAGCTGTTTTTT CSVELRDSRATNTGELFF
TRBJ2-1 TRBD2 many TRBV30 TGTGCCTGGAGTGTTCCCTACAGGCGGGGGGGCCGGGATGAGCAGTTCTTC CAWSVPYRRGGRDEQFF
TRBJ2-7 - - TRBV7-3 TGTGCCAGCAGCTTAATGGGGGGAAGGAACGAGCAGTACTTC CASSLMGGRNEQYF
TRBJ2-3 - - TRBV4-1 TGCGCCAGCAGCCAAGATCCTAGAGCAGATACGCAGTATTTT CASSQDPRADTQYF
TRBJ1-1 - - TRBV19 TGTGCCAGTAGCATGGGGGGGCTGTACACTGAAGCTTTCTTT CASSMGGLYTEAFF
TRBJ2-7 TRBD1 - TRBV10-3 TGTGCCATCAGATCCGGGACAGGGATAAGCGAGCAGTACTTC CAIRSGTGISEQYF
TRBJ2-7 - - TRBV5-1 TGCGCCAGCAGCTGGAGGGACCCTACCTACGAGCAGTACTTC CASSWRDPTYEQYF
TRBJ2-4 TRBD2 - TRBV30 TGTGCCTGGAGTGTACGCGGGGGGGCAAGGGACATTCAGTACTTC CAWSVRGGARDIQYF
TRBJ2-1 TRBD1 - TRBV19 TGTGCCAGTTCTCCGACAGGGATCTACAATGAGCAGTTCTTC CASSPTGIYNEQFF
TRBJ2-2 - - TRBV15 TGTGCCACCAGCAGAAACAGGGACACCGGGGAGCTGTTTTTT CATSRNRDTGELFF
TRBJ2-5 - - TRBV7-2 TGTGCCAGCAGCTTAGGAGGGACTGCCCAAGAGACCCAGTACTTC CASSLGGTAQETQYF
TRBJ2-2 TRBD1 - TRBV7-2 TGTGCCAGCAGCACAAAGACGGGACAGGGCGTTGCCGGGGAGCTGTTTTTT CASSTKTGQGVAGELFF
TRBJ2-7 - - TRBV11-2 TGTGCCAGCAGCCGGGGTCCGCCCTACGAGCAGTACTTC CASSRGPPYEQYF
TRBJ1-2 TRBD1 - TRBV6-5 TGTGCCAGCAGGACAGGGTATGGCTACACCTTC CASRTGYGYTF
TRBJ2-7 TRBD2 - TRBV4-1 TGCGCCAGCAGCCAGAGGGCGGGGGAGAGCTCCTACGAGCAGTACTTC CASSQRAGESSYEQYF
TRBJ1-5 TRBD1 many TRBV6-5 TGTGCCAGCAGCTCCGACAGGGGGAAAAATCAGCCCCAGCATTTT CASSSDRGKNQPQHF
TRBJ2-7 - - TRBV7-9 TGTGCCGGAGGACTGTCCTACGAGCAGTACTTC CAGGLSYEQYF
TRBJ2-7 TRBD1 once TRBV7-2 TGTGCCAGCAGATCCGGGACAGGGGCCTTCTACGAGCAGTACTTC CASRSGTGAFYEQYF
TRBJ2-3 - - TRBV6-2/TRBV6-3 TGTGCCAGCAGCACGTCGGGAGATACGCAGTATTTT CASSTSGDTQYF
TRBJ1-5 TRBD1 - TRBV6-5 TGTGCCACTGTCCGACAGGGGGGGCTTCAGCCCCAGCATTTT CATVRQGGLQPQHF
TRBJ2-3 TRBD2 few TRBV10-3 TGTGCCATCAGTAAAGGGACTAGCGGCAAATTCAATACGCAGTATTTT CAISKGTSGKFNTQYF
TRBJ1-5 - - TRBV9 TGTGCCAGCAGCGTATTAGGGGGAGAGGGTCAGCCCCAGCATTTT CASSVLGGEGQPQHF
TRBJ1-1 TRBD1 - TRBV4-2 TGTGCCAGCAGCCAAGGGGCGGGACAGAGCACTGAAGCTTTCTTT CASSQGAGQSTEAFF
TRBJ2-1 TRBD1 - TRBV18 TGTGCCAGCTCACCGGGACAGGCTCACAATGAGCAGTTCTTC CASSPGQAHNEQFF
TRBJ1-1 - - TRBV5-1 TGCGCCAGCAGCTTTATGGGGGGCACTGAAGCTTTCTTT CASSFMGGTEAFF
TRBJ1-4 TRBD1 few TRBV6-5 TGTGCCAGCAGCCGCGACAGGGGGCGGGAAAAACTGTTTTTT CASSRDRGREKLFF
TRBJ1-3 - - TRBV29-1 TGCAGCGTTAGAGGGTTAGCCTCTGGAAACACCATATATTTT CSVRGLASGNTIYF
TRBJ2-3 - - TRBV10-1 TGCGCCAGCAGCCCCGGGGGTGTTGCAGATACGCAGTATTTT CASSPGGVADTQYF
TRBJ1-2 - - TRBV6-1 TGTGCCAGCAGTGAATGGGCTGGCAACTATGGCTACACCTTC CASSEWAGNYGYTF
TRBJ2-7 - - TRBV4-2 TGTGCCAGCAGCCAGCCTACAGACTACGAGCAGTACTTC CASSQPTDYEQYF
TRBJ2-1 - - TRBV6-5 TGTGCCAGCAGTTTATCTAGGAATGAGCAGTTCTTC CASSLSRNEQFF
TRBJ2-1 TRBD2 - TRBV5-1 TGCGCCAGCAGTTACTCACTAGCGGGACACAATGAGCAGTTCTTC CASSYSLAGHNEQFF